The rows below give T cell receptor beta chains drawn from one sample of a study of OX40 agonist ivuxolimab in advanced cancers. TCRdb keeps only in-frame clones here, not all; method: immunoSEQ multiplex PCR. This table has over 65,000 clones, approximately 85% appearing once. The sequencing here drew on CD4+ or CD8+ T cells sorted from blood, taken in a trial of the OX40 agonist ivuxolimab. All receptors come from an adult with an advanced solid tumor such as melanoma, head and neck, liver or kidney cancer. Both conserved end residues are part of each CDR3. Each record gives: V gene, J gene, clone size, D gene, CDR3 protein, CDR3 DNA. A D gene is named only where the DNA matches it firmly. Size is omitted from some rows. Given values are once, few, many or a class for expanded clones.

TRBV6-1	TRBJ1-1	-	-	CASTPGVAGTEAFF	TGTGCCAGCACTCCAGGGGTAGCGGGGACTGAAGCTTTCTTT
TRBV18	TRBJ1-6	-	TRBD1	CASSPGQGYSPLHF	TGTGCCAGCTCACCGGGACAGGGATATTCACCCCTCCACTTT
TRBV7-2	TRBJ2-2	-	-	CASSLAGGELFF	TGTGCCAGCAGCTTAGCTGGCGGGGAGCTGTTTTTT
TRBV20-1	TRBJ1-1	-	-	CSAKNTEAFF	TGCAGTGCAAAGAACACTGAAGCTTTCTTT
TRBV5-1	TRBJ2-3	-	TRBD2	CASSRGTSGGGDTQYF	TGCGCCAGCTCACGAGGGACTAGCGGCGGGGGAGATACGCAGTATTTT
TRBV7-2	TRBJ1-4	-	-	CASSLEGPRSNEKLFF	TGTGCCAGCAGCTTAGAAGGTCCCCGTTCTAATGAAAAACTGTTTTTT
TRBV5-6	TRBJ2-5	-	-	CASSLAWAGAIKETQYF	TGTGCCAGCAGCTTGGCGTGGGCAGGGGCCATTAAAGAGACCCAGTACTTC
TRBV2	TRBJ1-4	-	-	CASSALGATNEKLFF	TGTGCCAGCAGTGCCCTCGGGGCAACTAATGAAAAACTGTTTTTT
TRBV5-1	TRBJ2-7	once	TRBD2	CASSLAGTPYEQYF	TGCGCCAGCAGCTTAGCGGGAACCCCCTACGAGCAGTACTTC
TRBV5-1	TRBJ2-5	-	-	CASSAGGPQETQYF	TGCGCCAGCAGCGCCGGGGGGCCCCAAGAGACCCAGTACTTC
TRBV10-3	TRBJ2-7	-	-	CAISEFGSSYEQYF	TGTGCCATCAGTGAGTTTGGCAGCTCCTACGAGCAGTACTTC
TRBV2	TRBJ1-4	-	-	CASSVGNPQDQKLFF	TGTGCCAGCAGTGTTGGTAACCCCCAGGACCAAAAACTGTTTTTT
TRBV5-4	TRBJ2-3	-	-	CASSSATSTDTQYF	TGTGCCAGCAGCTCTGCTACTAGCACAGATACGCAGTATTTT
TRBV5-4	TRBJ2-7	-	-	CASSSQGPSYEQYF	TGTGCCAGCAGCTCCCAGGGACCGTCCTACGAGCAGTACTTC
TRBV28	TRBJ2-3	-	TRBD2	CASSLEGLLTDTQYF	TGTGCCAGCAGTTTAGAGGGACTACTCACAGATACGCAGTATTTT
TRBV5-1	TRBJ2-7	-	TRBD1	CASSLGDRVDEQYF	TGCGCCAGCAGCTTGGGAGACAGGGTTGACGAGCAGTACTTC
TRBV19	TRBJ1-5	few	TRBD1	CASSTTGGAGQPQHF	TGTGCCAGTAGCACCACAGGGGGCGCGGGTCAGCCCCAGCATTTT
TRBV30	TRBJ1-5	-	-	CAWSEGGSPQHF	TGTGCCTGGAGCGAAGGGGGTTCCCCCCAGCATTTT
TRBV11-3	TRBJ2-3	-	-	CASSLDTASDTQYF	TGTGCCAGCAGCTTAGATACCGCGTCAGATACGCAGTATTTT
TRBV5-1	TRBJ2-7	-	-	CASSLLASYEQYF	TGCGCCAGCAGCTTGTTGGCCTCCTACGAGCAGTACTTC
TRBV2	TRBJ1-5	-	-	CASSVKANQPQHF	TGTGCCAGCAGTGTGAAAGCTAATCAGCCCCAGCATTTT
TRBV19	TRBJ2-3	-	TRBD2	CASSGLAGAGFDTQYF	TGTGCCAGTAGCGGACTAGCGGGAGCTGGTTTTGATACGCAGTATTTT
TRBV14	TRBJ2-3	-	TRBD2	CASMGLAGDTQYF	TGTGCCAGCATGGGACTAGCGGGCGATACGCAGTATTTT
TRBV5-1	TRBJ1-4	once	TRBD1	CASSYRGPTNEKLFF	TGCGCCAGCAGCTACAGGGGGCCAACTAATGAAAAACTGTTTTTT
TRBV4-2	TRBJ1-5	-	-	CASSLEVWPNQPQHF	TGTGCCAGCAGTCTAGAAGTCTGGCCTAATCAGCCCCAGCATTTT
TRBV5-6	TRBJ1-1	-	TRBD1	CASSPTGLNTEAFF	TGTGCCAGCAGCCCGACAGGGCTAAACACTGAAGCTTTCTTT
TRBV6-5	TRBJ2-7	once	TRBD1	CASSSGQSSYEQYF	TGTGCCAGCAGTTCGGGACAGAGCTCCTACGAGCAGTACTTC
TRBV4-2	TRBJ2-2	-	TRBD2	CASSQGLAGNGELFF	TGTGCCAGCAGCCAAGGACTAGCGGGCAACGGGGAGCTGTTTTTT
TRBV28	TRBJ1-1	-	-	CASSLTGKKAFF	TGTGCCAGCAGTTTAACGGGGAAAAAAGCTTTCTTT
TRBV7-9	TRBJ2-5	-	-	CASSLDTSAYQETQYF	TGTGCCAGCAGCTTGGACACCTCAGCGTACCAAGAGACCCAGTACTTC
TRBV27	TRBJ2-5	-	-	CASSLWGGETQYF	TGTGCCAGCAGTCTCTGGGGTGGCGAGACCCAGTACTTC
TRBV5-1	TRBJ1-4	once	-	CASSGGPNEKLFF	TGCGCCAGCAGCGGGGGGCCGAATGAAAAACTGTTTTTT
TRBV19	TRBJ1-5	-	-	CASSIRGSNQPQHF	TGTGCCAGTAGTATTCGAGGTAGCAATCAGCCCCAGCATTTT
TRBV6-1	TRBJ2-5	few	TRBD1	CASIQDRGRETQYF	TGTGCCAGCATCCAAGACAGGGGAAGAGAGACCCAGTACTTC